This T cell receptor beta chain was identified in a study of Ad26.COV2.S vaccination and SARS-CoV-2 variants. Clones were sequenced by immunoSEQ multiplex PCR, and TCRdb holds only the in-frame ones, with some missing. The table includes around 370,000 clones, about 85% detected once. The V gene lost 2 bases and the J gene lost 0 bases, with 7 bases spanning the gap. Looked up from germline, CDR1 is GTSNPN and CDR2 is SVGIG (reference sequence). The CDR3 runs to 13 residues. Stated treatment: around 19 received Ad26.COV2.S at low or high dose, single or two shots; about 5 received placebo; per-sample allocation not given. On day 63 after the first injection, vaccine and placebo recipients gave samples.

This chain uses TRBV30 with TRBJ1-1, with D uncertain. The TCR originated in a person aged 18-60 years who received the Ad26.COV2.S COVID-19 vaccine or a placebo. Material: peripheral blood, obtained in a trial of Ad26.COV2.S vaccine versus placebo. CDR3 amino acids: CAWSPTVNTEAFF. In DNA form, the CDR3 reads TGTGCCTGGAGTCCTACAGTGAACACTGAAGCTTTCTTT.